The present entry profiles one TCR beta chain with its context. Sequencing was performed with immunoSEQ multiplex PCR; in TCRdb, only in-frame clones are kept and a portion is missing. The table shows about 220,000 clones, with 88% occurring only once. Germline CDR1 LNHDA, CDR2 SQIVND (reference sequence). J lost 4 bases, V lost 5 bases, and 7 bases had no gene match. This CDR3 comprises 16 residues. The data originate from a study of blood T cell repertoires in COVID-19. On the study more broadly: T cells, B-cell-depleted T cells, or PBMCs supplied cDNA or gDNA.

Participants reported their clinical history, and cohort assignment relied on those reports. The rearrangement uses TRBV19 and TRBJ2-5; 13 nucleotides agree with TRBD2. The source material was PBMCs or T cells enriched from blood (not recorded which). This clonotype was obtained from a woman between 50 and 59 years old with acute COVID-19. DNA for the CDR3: TGTGCCAGTAGTGGTCGGACTAGCGGGAGTGGAGAGACCCAGTACTTC. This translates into CASSGRTSGSGETQYF. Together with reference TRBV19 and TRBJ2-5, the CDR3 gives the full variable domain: DGGITQSPKYLFRKEGQNVTLSCEQNLNHDAMYWYRQDPGQGLRLIYYSQIVNDFQKGDIAEGYSVSREKKESFPLTVTSAQKNPTAFYLCASSGRTSGSGETQYFGPGTRLLVL.